The subject of this entry is one T cell receptor beta chain. The junction differs from germline at one of its ends, possibly a read error. CDR1 and CDR2 from the germline V gene are SEHNR and FQNEAQ (reference sequence). This CDR3 has 14 residues. The sample originates from a study of regulatory T cells in long-lasting Graves disease. Described time point: newly diagnosed GD, antithyroid drugs for less than 3 months. PBMC-extracted RNA yielded the TCR library. Researchers made TCR beta libraries by using iRepertoire HTBI primers and running Arm-PCR on CDR3 regions. From the multiplex PCR reads, TCRdb called clonotypes with MiXCR, one entry per CDR3 protein. The sample lists roughly 260,000 distinct CDR3 sequences; 15% to 20% were seen once. These records were also assigned to another study, of T cells in Graves' hyperthyroidism and ophthalmopathy. From that paper: HTBI primers were the set used in a first-round RT-PCR of the TCR CDR3.

The gene calls are TRBV7-9 and TRBJ2-1, with D perhaps TRBD2 (7 bases). This TCR derives from a woman aged 30 to 39 with Graves disease. This specimen consisted of peripheral blood mononuclear cells (PBMCs), obtained at new diagnosis, from a patient treated with antithyroid drugs. In DNA form, the CDR3 reads TGTGCCATCATACGTGCGGGGGCCTACAATGAGCAGTTCTTT. It is translated as CAIIRAGAYNEQFF.